The 8 T cell receptor beta chains given below trace back to one sample, sequenced in a study of T cell responses to AZD1222 COVID-19 vaccine. Data came from immunoSEQ multiplex PCR; TCRdb stores just in-frame clones and leaves some out. The sample lists around 150,000 clones; more than 75% were seen once. This specimen consisted of peripheral blood, obtained 28 days after the second AZD1222 dose. These receptors all come from an adult who received the AZD1222 COVID-19 vaccine.

CDR3 DNA sequence: TGTGCCAGCAGCTCCGGGGGCTGGCGGTCAGGTGGAAACACCATATATTTT. Protein: CASSSGGWRSGGNTIYF. V is TRBV7-8 and J is TRBJ1-3, with a weak D call TRBD1 (6 bases). Trimming pared 4 bases from V and 3 bases from J, leaving 19 bases between. The germline V gene encodes CDR1 SGHVS and CDR2 FQNEAQ. This CDR3 has 17 amino acids.

The J gene is TRBJ2-2, the V gene TRBV5-1; D is unclear. The CDR3 is 12 residues long. CDR1 is SGHRS and CDR2 is YFSETQ in the germline V gene. Trimming took off 2 bases at V and 7 bases at J, with 6 bases between the two ends. DNA for the CDR3: TGCGCCAGCAGCTTCCCCAGCGGGGAGCTGTTTTTT. Its protein is CASSFPSGELFF.

The CDR3 sequence: CASSVIREAFF. CDR3 DNA sequence: TGTGCCAGCAGTGTAATCAGGGAAGCTTTCTTT. V is TRBV2 and J is TRBJ1-1, with D hard to call. Germline loops: CDR1 SNHLY, CDR2 FYNNEI. The length of the CDR3 is 11 residues. The V and J ends lost 4 bases and 8 bases respectively, with 8 bases between them.

The V call is TRBV6-5, the J call TRBJ2-5; tentatively, D is TRBD2 (6 bases). CDR1 and CDR2 (germline): MNHEY, SVGAGI. The CDR3 spans 13 residues. V was cut by 6 bases and J by 5 bases, with 13 bases left in between. CDR3 sequence (DNA): TGTGCCAGCAGCCATCCGGGAGAGGAGACCCAGTACTTC. Translated, it gives CASSHPGEETQYF.

The chain uses TRBV28 and TRBJ2-7; 7 bases line up with TRBD1. The CDR3 runs 17 residues. Germline assignment: CDR1 MDHEN and CDR2 SYDVKM. With V trimmed by 5 bases and J by 4 bases, 17 bases remained unmatched. The CDR3 coding sequence is TGTGCCAGCAGTCCACCAAAAAGACAGGGCCCCTCGTACGAGCAGTACTTC. It codes for CASSPPKRQGPSYEQYF. The full variable domain, rest sourced from reference TRBV28 and TRBJ2-7, is DVKVTQSSRYLVKRTGEKVFLECVQDMDHENMFWYRQDPGLGLRLIYFSYDVKMKEKGDIPEGYSVSREKKERFSLILESASTNQTSMYLCASSPPKRQGPSYEQYFGPGTRLTVT.

The CDR3 protein is CASSINDYQPQHF. CDR3 bases: TGTGCCAGCAGCATCAATGATTACCAGCCCCAGCATTTT. The chain links TRBV7-2 to TRBJ1-5; no clear D gene. Germline CDR1 is SGHTA and CDR2 is FQGNSA. This CDR3 region has 13 residues. With 5 bases removed from V and 7 bases from J, the gap between germline ends came to 12 bases.

V and J are TRBV15 and TRBJ1-3, with 7 positions matching TRBD1. This CDR3 has 16 residues. Looked up from germline, CDR1 is LNHNV and CDR2 is YYDKDF (reference sequence). The junction had 14 bases not matched to a gene; V was cut back by 8 bases and J by 4 bases. The CDR3 loop is CATATGDGNIGNTIYF. Written as DNA, the CDR3 is TGTGCCACCGCAACAGGGGACGGAAATATCGGAAACACCATATATTTT.

V usage is TRBV19 and J usage is TRBJ1-5, with D uncertain. V was clipped by 7 bases and J by 0 bases, with 7 bases between them. Germline V CDR1 and CDR2: LNHDA, SQIVND (reference sequence). CDR3 length: 13 amino acids. The CDR3 region is CASKRNSNQPQHF. CDR3 coding DNA: TGTGCCAGTAAGCGGAATAGCAATCAGCCCCAGCATTTT.